The next 20 T cell receptor beta chains were all read from a single sample in a study of HIV-infected patients and healthy controls. All unsorted peripheral T cells were captured because whole blood was used without fractionation. cDNA was made from about 500 ng RNA using alpha and beta constant primers. Separate chain-specific third strand synthesis with multiplexing indices produced the alpha and beta libraries. TCRdb reprocessed the 5' RACE reads with MiXCR, giving one entry per CDR3 protein. The sample yields about 10,000 distinct CDR3 sequences, 8% to 13% seen once. Sequenced here: blood, sampled before antiretroviral therapy. The receptors originated from an adult with HIV infection.

This rearrangement joins TRBV30 to TRBJ2-7; D may be TRBD1 (7 bases). In germline, CDR1 is GTSNPN, CDR2 SVGIG (reference sequence). The V and J ends lost 2 bases and 7 bases respectively, with 18 bases between them. The CDR3 loop spans 14 amino acids. The CDR3 protein is CAWSRQGVGGEQYF. CDR3 nucleotides: TGTGCCTGGAGTAGACAGGGAGTAGGGGGGGAGCAGTACTTC.

This clonotype was found many times. The V gene is TRBV5-1, the J gene TRBJ2-1; D is unresolved. CDR1 SGHRS and CDR2 YFSETQ come from the germline V gene. This CDR3 is 11 amino acids long. Trimming stripped 5 bases from V and 1 base from J, with 1 base between. The CDR3 loop reads CASSSYNEQFF. The DNA for the CDR3 is TGCGCCAGCAGTTCCTACAATGAGCAGTTCTTC.

Only one count was recorded for this clonotype. This clone may be a read error of a much larger clone one base away. The J gene is TRBJ2-1, the V gene TRBV19, with 8 nucleotides matching TRBD2. Germline assignment: CDR1 LNHDA and CDR2 SQIVND (reference sequence). This CDR3 is 16 amino acids long. The CDR3 loop is CASRSTRTSSYNKQFF. Here the CDR3 DNA reads TGTGCCAGTAGGTCAACAAGGACTAGCTCCTACAATAAGCAGTTCTTC.

This clonotype was observed a few times. The V call is TRBV29-1, the J call TRBJ1-3; 7 nucleotides agree with TRBD1. V was clipped by 4 bases and J by 2 bases; unmatched bases: 2. From germline, CDR1 is SQVTM and CDR2 ANQGSEA. This CDR3 comprises 13 residues. For the CDR3, the DNA is TGCAGCGTTGGAGACAGGGCTGGAAACACCATATATTTT. Translating gives CSVGDRAGNTIYF.

This clonotype has ten or more counts. This chain's CDR3 is CASSQGDRFYNEQFF. CDR3 nucleotide sequence: TGTGCCAGCAGCCAAGGGGACCGTTTCTACAATGAGCAGTTCTTC. The chain couples TRBV14 to TRBJ2-1; D is tentatively TRBD1 or TRBD2 (5 bases each). The ends were cut back, 1 base at V and 3 bases at J, with 10 bases in the middle. CDR1 is SGHDN and CDR2 is FVKESK in the germline V gene. This CDR3 is 15 amino acids long.

The sample holds many counts of this clonotype. This chain links TRBV25-1 with TRBJ2-7; TRBD1 might be the D (6 bases). V was cut by 10 bases and J by 0 bases, with 13 bases left in between. The germline gives CDR1 MGHDK, CDR2 SYGVNS. The CDR3 spans 13 residues. CDR3 bases: TGTGCCACCCTCCGGGACAACTCCTACGAGCAGTACTTC. The encoded protein is CATLRDNSYEQYF.

This clonotype was counted at least ten times. The rearrangement uses TRBV6-5 and TRBJ1-2; possible D gene TRBD1, 6 bases. CDR3 length: 13 amino acids. The V and J ends lost 0 bases and 5 bases respectively, with 7 bases between them. The V gene's germline CDR1 is MNHEY and CDR2 SVGAGI. The CDR3 nucleotides are TGTGCCAGCAGTTACTCACAGGGTTATGGCTACACCTTC. Protein sequence: CASSYSQGYGYTF.

This clonotype was picked up many times. The gene calls are TRBV28 and TRBJ2-7; TRBD1 matches 11 bases. CDR1 and CDR2 (germline): MDHEN, SYDVKM. After removal of 6 bases from V and 3 bases from J, the junction contained 7 bases not matched to a gene. The length of the CDR3 is 15 residues. CDR3 bases: TGTGCCAGCAGGCCCGGGACAGGGGGTATCTACGAGCAGTACTTC. Amino acid sequence: CASRPGTGGIYEQYF.

This clonotype was seen at least ten times. The chain combines TRBV18 with TRBJ2-7; no firm D call. Germline lookup yields CDR1 KGHSH and CDR2 LQKENI. The CDR3 runs 12 residues. Trimming took off 5 bases at V and 3 bases at J, with 8 bases between the two ends. The CDR3 sequence is CASSTQHYEQYF. The CDR3 region has the DNA TGTGCCAGCTCAACTCAGCACTACGAGCAGTACTTC.

This clonotype was observed a few times. The V call is TRBV3-2, the J call TRBJ2-3; the D call in the table, TRBD2, was not verified against the DNA. TRBV3-2 is annotated as a pseudogene. There are 19 residues in the CDR3. CDR3 loop: CASSQPTLRAVTGEDTQYF. In nucleotides, the CDR3 is TGTGCCAGCAGCCAACCGACATTAAGGGCCGTTACAGGAGAGGATACGCAGTATTTT.

This clonotype was seen many times. The chain is built from TRBV11-1 and TRBJ2-4, with D uncertain. V shed 2 bases and J shed 2 bases, with 4 bases lying between them. Germline V gene sequence: CDR1 SGHAT, CDR2 FQDESV (reference sequence). CDR3 length: 13 residues. CDR3 in DNA: TGTGCCAGCAGCTTACCTCCCAAAAACATTCAGTACTTC. Amino acid sequence: CASSLPPKNIQYF.

At least ten counts were recorded for this clonotype. The chain joins TRBV7-2 to TRBJ1-2; no clear D gene. V gave up 7 bases and J gave up 2 bases, with 2 bases separating them. The germline gives CDR1 SGHTA, CDR2 FQGNSA. The CDR3 spans 10 residues. CDR3 amino acids: CASKNYGYTF. CDR3 nucleotide sequence: TGTGCCAGCAAGAACTATGGCTACACCTTC.

This clonotype is medium-sized in the sample. The chain joins TRBV20-1 to TRBJ1-5; 7 positions match TRBD1. The ends lost 6 bases at V and 1 base at J; junction bases unmatched: 15. Looked up from germline, CDR1 is DFQATT and CDR2 is SNEGSKA (reference sequence). The CDR3 length is 17 residues. DNA for the CDR3: TGCAGTGCGCCACGCCGGGACAGAACGCAAAGCAATCAGCCCCAGCATTTT. It codes for CSAPRRDRTQSNQPQHF.

This clonotype was observed a few times. The rearrangement joins TRBV5-1 to TRBJ1-2; weak D call: TRBD1 (6 bases). Trimming stripped 1 base from V and 2 bases from J, with 9 bases between. The V gene's germline CDR1 is SGHRS and CDR2 YFSETQ. The length of the CDR3 is 14 residues. The CDR3 is CASSLWDKNYGYTF. For the CDR3, the DNA is TGCGCCAGCAGCTTGTGGGACAAGAACTATGGCTACACCTTC.

This clonotype showed up many times. This chain links TRBV27 with TRBJ1-2, with 9 nucleotides matching TRBD1. CDR3 length equals 14 residues. The trim removed 6 bases at V and 8 bases at J, leaving 10 bases unmatched. The germline V gene has CDR1 MNHEY and CDR2 SMNVEV (reference sequence). The CDR3 bases are TGTGCCAGCAGCTCTGGACAGGGGCGTGGAGGCTACACCTTC. Its protein is CASSSGQGRGGYTF.

The table lists this clonotype with many counts. The chain is built from TRBV6-2 or TRBV6-3 and TRBJ1-5, with a possible D match to TRBD1 (6 bases). This CDR3 is 14 amino acids long. The V end was cut by 6 bases, the J end by 3 bases, with 12 bases between. Germline values: CDR1 MNHEY, CDR2 SVGEGT. As DNA, the CDR3 is TGTGCCAGCAGCCGGACAGCGACCAATCAGCCCCAGCATTTT. The encoded protein is CASSRTATNQPQHF.

This clonotype was found many times. The V gene is TRBV3-1, the J gene TRBJ1-1; tentative D call: TRBD1 (6 bases). CDR1 and CDR2 from the germline V gene are LGHDT and YNNKEL (reference sequence). Trimming stripped 2 bases from V and 10 bases from J, with 11 bases between. CDR3 length: 12 residues. Here the CDR3 reads CASSQRDTRAFF. In DNA form, the CDR3 reads TGTGCCAGCAGCCAACGGGACACCCGAGCTTTCTTT. Full variable domain (missing parts from reference TRBV3-1 and TRBJ1-1): DTAVSQTPKYLVTQMGNDKSIKCEQNLGHDTMYWYKQDSKKFLKIMFSYNNKELIINETVPNRFSPKSPDKAHLNLHINSLELGDSAVYFCASSQRDTRAFFGQGTRLTVV.

This clonotype was detected ten times or more. CDR3 loop: CASSSSGGAEEQFF. The CDR3 DNA sequence: TGTGCCAGCAGTAGTAGCGGGGGGGCTGAAGAGCAGTTCTTC. This chain links TRBV6-4 with TRBJ2-1, with 11 bases matching TRBD2. Germline V CDR1 and CDR2: MRHNA, SNTAGT. The length of the CDR3 is 14 residues. Trimming cost V 5 bases and J 10 bases; bases outside gene matches: 7.

This clonotype was found many times. The chain employs TRBV7-2 and TRBJ2-3, with 10 bases aligning to TRBD2. CDR3 length equals 15 residues. V trimming: 3 bases; J trimming: 7 bases; junction bases outside the gene matches: 7. CDR1 and CDR2 (germline): SGHTA, FQGNSA. CDR3 sequence: CASSFPTSGVHTQYF. In DNA form, the CDR3 reads TGTGCCAGCAGCTTTCCCACTAGCGGGGTACATACGCAGTATTTT.

The chain recombines TRBV7-9 with TRBJ2-1; 8 bases match TRBD2. The germline V gene has CDR1 SEHNR and CDR2 FQNEAQ (reference sequence). V dropped 9 bases and J dropped 0; count of bases not matched to a gene: 16. The CDR3 runs 18 residues. The CDR3 loop is CASLPGGASGSSYNEQFF. The CDR3 region has the DNA TGTGCCAGTCTCCCCGGGGGGGCTAGCGGAAGCTCCTACAATGAGCAGTTCTTC.